This is a list of T cell receptor beta chains from one sample in a study of early T cells in non-severe SARS-CoV-2 infection. TCRdb redid the calling of the 5' RACE reads with MiXCR, one entry per CDR3 protein. The sample lists 45,000 to 75,000 distinct CDR3 sequences, approximately 5.6% occurring once. Specimen: whole blood. Source of these receptors: an adult who was a healthcare worker with PCR-confirmed SARS-CoV-2 infection or an uninfected control (not recorded which). Each CDR3 is given with its conserved first and last residue. Fields, in order: D gene, V gene, J gene, clone size, CDR3 DNA, CDR3 protein. The D gene is left open where the match is weak. Clone size is not always given. Where it is, it says once, few, many or a class for expanded clones.

>-|TRBV20-1|TRBJ2-5|many
TGCAGTGCTAGAGATCGTGAGACCCAGTACTTC
CSARDRETQYF
>-|TRBV6-4|TRBJ2-3|few
TGTGCCAGCAGTGACTTCCTTAATACGCAGTATTTT
CASSDFLNTQYF
>-|TRBV7-2|TRBJ2-7|many
TGTGCCAGCAGCTTACGAGAAGGATCCGAGCAGTACTTC
CASSLREGSEQYF
>TRBD1|TRBV5-1|TRBJ2-5|few
TGCGCCAGCAGCTTGACGTGGACAGGGACGAAAGAGACCCAGTACTTC
CASSLTWTGTKETQYF
>TRBD2|TRBV7-6|TRBJ2-1|-
TGTGCCAGCAGCTATTCTAGCGGGAGCATCAATGAGCAGTTCTTC
CASSYSSGSINEQFF
>TRBD1|TRBV29-1|TRBJ2-5|many
TGCAGCACCCGACAGGGCCAAGAGACCCAGTACTTC
CSTRQGQETQYF
>-|TRBV6-4|TRBJ2-4|-
TGTGCCAGCAGTGGGGAAGAGAGAAACATTCAGTACTTC
CASSGEERNIQYF
>-|TRBV7-9|TRBJ1-1|few
TGTGCCAGCAGTCGCTCAGCGGGGGCTAAAGACACTGAAGCTTTCTTT
CASSRSAGAKDTEAFF
>-|TRBV27|TRBJ2-1|few
TGTGCCAGCAGTTCTCTAAGCTCCTACAATGAGCAGTTCTTC
CASSSLSSYNEQFF
>-|TRBV4-3|TRBJ1-3|-
TGCGCCAGCAGCCAAGCCCGGGGGGCTGGAAACACCATATATTTT
CASSQARGAGNTIYF
>TRBD1|TRBV7-9|TRBJ2-5|many
TGTGCCAGCAGCGCCGGGACAGGGGGATTAGAGACCCAGTACTTC
CASSAGTGGLETQYF
>-|TRBV25-1|TRBJ1-2|many
TGTGCCAGCGGTCGTGGGGTAGGGCAAGGAGGCTACACCTTC
CASGRGVGQGGYTF
>-|TRBV2|TRBJ1-2|many
TGTGCCAGCAGTGCGGAAAAATTGGGCTACACCTTC
CASSAEKLGYTF
>-|TRBV29-1|TRBJ2-5|many
TGCAGCGTTGTTGGAAGGGTCCAGTACTTC
CSVVGRVQYF
>-|TRBV9|TRBJ1-4|many
TGTGCCAGCAGCCCCTTTAACAGGGAGGATGAAAAACTGTTTTTT
CASSPFNREDEKLFF
>-|TRBV12-3/TRBV12-4|TRBJ1-1|many
TGTGCCACCGCCGTGCAAGGGAGCACTGAAGCTTTCTTT
CATAVQGSTEAFF
>TRBD1|TRBV9|TRBJ2-5|many
TGTGCCAGCAGCGTAGCCCAGGGGGTGAGAGAGACCCAGTACTTC
CASSVAQGVRETQYF
>-|TRBV7-6|TRBJ2-3|-
TGTGTCAGCAGCTTAGGGGCCTATAGGAACCCCCCAGATACGCAGTATTTT
CVSSLGAYRNPPDTQYF
>-|TRBV2|TRBJ2-1|few
TGTGCCCAAATAGTGGCATACAATGAGCAGTTCTTC
CAQIVAYNEQFF
>-|TRBV5-6|TRBJ2-3|few
TGTGCCAGCAGCTTCAGGACTCGCAGCGGAAATACGCAGTATTTT
CASSFRTRSGNTQYF
>TRBD1|TRBV27|TRBJ2-3|few
TGTGCCAGCACCCCAAGGACAGGGAGCACAGATACGCAGTATTTT
CASTPRTGSTDTQYF
>-|TRBV14|TRBJ2-4|many
TGTGCCAGCAGCCAATTTCGGGCAGGGGCCAAAAACATTCAGTACTTC
CASSQFRAGAKNIQYF
>-|TRBV7-2|TRBJ2-1|many
TGTGCCAGCAGCCGCGGTCCCTTTAGGGACAATGAGCAGTTCTTC
CASSRGPFRDNEQFF
>-|TRBV7-9|TRBJ2-5|many
TGTGCCAGCAGCTCCAGAGAGACCCAGTACTTC
CASSSRETQYF
>-|TRBV3-1|TRBJ2-1|-
TGTGCCAGCAGCCAGGACTTCTACAATGAGCAGTTCTTC
CASSQDFYNEQFF
>TRBD1|TRBV19|TRBJ1-5|few
TGTGCCAGTAGTATCTTTACAGGGGGAGATTCGGGCAATCAGCCCCAGCATTTT
CASSIFTGGDSGNQPQHF
>TRBD1|TRBV6-5|TRBJ1-1|many
TGTGCCAGCAGCCCCCAGGGGGCGGCCACTGAAGCTTTCTTT
CASSPQGAATEAFF
>TRBD1|TRBV7-8|TRBJ1-5|many
TGTGCCAGCAGCCAGGGACAGGAAAATCAGCCCCAGCATTTT
CASSQGQENQPQHF
>TRBD2|TRBV20-1|TRBJ2-3|-
TGCAGTGCTCGGTTCCAGCGGGGGTGGGATACGCAGTATTTT
CSARFQRGWDTQYF
>-|TRBV7-9|TRBJ2-1|few
TGTGCCAGCAGCTCCGCGGGGAGGAACCGGGACGGCGCCTACAATGAGCAGTTCTTC
CASSSAGRNRDGAYNEQFF
>-|TRBV29-1|TRBJ2-7|many
TGCAGCGTTGTTGAGGGGGAGATCTACGAGCAGTACTTC
CSVVEGEIYEQYF
>TRBD1|TRBV27|TRBJ1-2|many
TGTGCCAGCAGGCAGGCCCCCGGGACAGGGGGCAGGGGCGGCTACACCTTC
CASRQAPGTGGRGGYTF
>-|TRBV6-1|TRBJ2-5|-
TGTGCCAGCAGTGAACGGTGGCAGGGCAGAGAGACCCAGTACTTC
CASSERWQGRETQYF
>-|TRBV3-1|TRBJ2-1|few
TGTGCCAGCAGCCAACGTAGAGGGCGAGTCCGATACAATGAGCAGTTCTTC
CASSQRRGRVRYNEQFF
>TRBD2|TRBV6-2/TRBV6-3|TRBJ2-1|many
TGTGCCAGCACCCCTCCAGCGGGAGGGATATACAATGAGCAGTTCTTC
CASTPPAGGIYNEQFF
>-|TRBV12-3/TRBV12-4|TRBJ1-3|many
TGTGCCAGCGGAGACAGCTCTGAAAACACCATATATTTT
CASGDSSENTIYF
>-|TRBV6-1|TRBJ2-5|few
TGTGCCAGCTCCAGGGGTTTGTACGAGACCCAGTACTTC
CASSRGLYETQYF
>-|TRBV24-1|TRBJ2-1|-
TGTGCCACCAGCGTAGACGGGACTCTCACTGAGCAGTTCTTC
CATSVDGTLTEQFF
>TRBD2|TRBV12-5|TRBJ2-7|-
TGTGCTAGTGCATTGACTAGCGGGGCCTCCTACGAGCAGTACTTC
CASALTSGASYEQYF
>-|TRBV11-3|TRBJ2-3|many
TGTGCCAGCAGCCCGAGGACGGGGACAGATACGCAGTATTTT
CASSPRTGTDTQYF
>TRBD2|TRBV5-1|TRBJ2-4|-
TGCGCCAGCAGCGGGAGGGAGGGCTTTTCGGACATTCAGTACTTC
CASSGREGFSDIQYF
>-|TRBV20-1|TRBJ2-7|many
TGCAGTGCTAGGACAGGCTACGAGCAGTACTTC
CSARTGYEQYF
>-|TRBV7-2|TRBJ1-1|-
TGTGCCAGCAGCTATCAGTTAAACACTGAAGCTTTCTTT
CASSYQLNTEAFF
>-|TRBV4-1|TRBJ2-7|many
TGCGCCAGCAGCCAAGTTGTTTCGTGGGGTCAGGGGGAGCAGTACTTC
CASSQVVSWGQGEQYF
>TRBD1|TRBV7-2|TRBJ1-6|-
TGTGCCAGCAGCCCTCCCGCACAGGGGGCAGGTTCACCCCTCCACTTT
CASSPPAQGAGSPLHF